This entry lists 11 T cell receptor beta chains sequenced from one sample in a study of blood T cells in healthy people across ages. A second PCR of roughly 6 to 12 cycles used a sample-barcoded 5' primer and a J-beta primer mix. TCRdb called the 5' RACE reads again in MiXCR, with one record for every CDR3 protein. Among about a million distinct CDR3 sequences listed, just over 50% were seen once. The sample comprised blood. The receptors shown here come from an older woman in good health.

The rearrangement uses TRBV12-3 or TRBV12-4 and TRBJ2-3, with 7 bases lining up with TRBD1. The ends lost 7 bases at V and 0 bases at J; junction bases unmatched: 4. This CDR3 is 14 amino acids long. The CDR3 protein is CASKTRGSTDTQYF. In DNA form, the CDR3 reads TGTGCCAGCAAAACCAGGGGGAGCACAGATACGCAGTATTTT.

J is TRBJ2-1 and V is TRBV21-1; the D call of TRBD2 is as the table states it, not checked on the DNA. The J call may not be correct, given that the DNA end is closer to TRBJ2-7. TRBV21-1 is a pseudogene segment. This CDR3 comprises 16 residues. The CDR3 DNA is TGTGCCAGCAGCAAAGTGGGCGGGAGGGCCGCCTACGAGCAGTACTTC. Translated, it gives CASSKVGGRAAYEQYF.

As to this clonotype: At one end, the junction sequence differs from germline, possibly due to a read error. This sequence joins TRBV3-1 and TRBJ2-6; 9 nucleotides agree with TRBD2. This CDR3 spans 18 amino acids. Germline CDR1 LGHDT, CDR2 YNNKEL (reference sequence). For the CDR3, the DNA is TGTGCCAGCAGCCGGGGGACTAGCCTAATTACTGGGGCCAACGTCCTGACTTTT. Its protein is CASSRGTSLITGANVLTF.

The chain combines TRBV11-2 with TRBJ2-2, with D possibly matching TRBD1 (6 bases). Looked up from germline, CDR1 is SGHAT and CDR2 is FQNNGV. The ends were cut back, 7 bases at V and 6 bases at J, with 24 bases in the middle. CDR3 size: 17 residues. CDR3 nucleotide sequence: TGTGCCAGCACTCTGAACCACAGGGAGTTCGGTTCCGGGGAGCTGTTTTTT. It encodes CASTLNHREFGSGELFF. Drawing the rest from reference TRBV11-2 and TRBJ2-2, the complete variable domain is EAGVAQSPRYKIIEKRQSVAFWCNPISGHATLYWYQQILGQGPKLLIQFQNNGVVDDSQLPKDRFSAERLKGVDSTLKIQPAKLEDSAVYLCASTLNHREFGSGELFFGEGSRLTVL.

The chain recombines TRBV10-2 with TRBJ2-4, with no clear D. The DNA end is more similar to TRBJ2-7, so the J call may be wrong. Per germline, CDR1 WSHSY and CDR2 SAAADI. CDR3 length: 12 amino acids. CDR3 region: CAGLPQYYEQYF. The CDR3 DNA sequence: TGCGCCGGTCTCCCACAATACTACGAGCAGTACTTC.

The CDR3: CASSSYGGRQETQYF. CDR3 DNA sequence: TGTGCCAGCTCCTCATACGGTGGGCGACAAGAGACCCAGTACTTC. The chain has TRBV7-3 and TRBJ2-5; the D is unclear. The V gene's germline CDR1 is SGHTA and CDR2 FQGTGA. V was shortened by 8 bases and J by 2 bases, with 18 bases between the two germline ends. This CDR3 comprises 15 residues.

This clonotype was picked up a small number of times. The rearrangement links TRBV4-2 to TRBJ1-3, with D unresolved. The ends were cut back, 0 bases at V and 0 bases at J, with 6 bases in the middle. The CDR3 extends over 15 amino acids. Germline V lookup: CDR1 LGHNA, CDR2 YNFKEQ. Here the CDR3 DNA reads TGTGCCAGCAGCCAAGATCGGGGCTCTGGAAACACCATATATTTT. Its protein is CASSQDRGSGNTIYF.

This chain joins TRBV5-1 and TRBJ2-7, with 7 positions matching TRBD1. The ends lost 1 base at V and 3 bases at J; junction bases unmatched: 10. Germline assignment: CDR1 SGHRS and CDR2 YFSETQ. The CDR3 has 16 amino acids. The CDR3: CASSLTQDRAVYEQYF. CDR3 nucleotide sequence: TGCGCCAGCAGCTTGACCCAAGACAGGGCGGTCTACGAGCAGTACTTC.

CDR3 sequence reads: CASSRSFADRDSSYNEQFF. CDR3 coding DNA: TGTGCCAGCAGCCGGTCTTTTGCCGACCGGGACAGCTCCTACAATGAGCAGTTCTTC. The chain is built from TRBV7-8 and TRBJ2-1; 7 nucleotides agree with TRBD1. Germline CDR1 reads SGHVS; CDR2 reads FQNEAQ. The CDR3 totals 19 residues. V was clipped by 5 bases and J by 0 bases; unmatched bases: 16.

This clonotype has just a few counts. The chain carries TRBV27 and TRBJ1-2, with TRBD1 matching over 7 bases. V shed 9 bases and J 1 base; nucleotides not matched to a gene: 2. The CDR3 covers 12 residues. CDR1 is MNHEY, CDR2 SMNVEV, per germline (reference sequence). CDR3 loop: CASTGDNYGYTF. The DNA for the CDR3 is TGTGCCAGTACAGGGGATAACTATGGCTACACCTTC.

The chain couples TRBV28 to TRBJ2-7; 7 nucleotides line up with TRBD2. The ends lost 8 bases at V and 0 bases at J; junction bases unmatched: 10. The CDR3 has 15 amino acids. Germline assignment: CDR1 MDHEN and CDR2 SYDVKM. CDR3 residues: CASSSLRDYSYEQYF. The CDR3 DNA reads TGTGCCAGCTCCTCCCTACGGGACTACTCCTACGAGCAGTACTTC. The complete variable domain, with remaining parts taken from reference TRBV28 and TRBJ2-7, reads DVKVTQSSRYLVKRTGEKVFLECVQDMDHENMFWYRQDPGLGLRLIYFSYDVKMKEKGDIPEGYSVSREKKERFSLILESASTNQTSMYLCASSSLRDYSYEQYFGPGTRLTVT.